The 10 T cell receptor beta chains listed next were all sequenced from one sample in a study of T cell responses to AZD1222 COVID-19 vaccine. Method: immunoSEQ multiplex PCR; TCRdb's copy keeps in-frame clones and lacks some. In the table there are about 270,000 clones, 90% to 95% of which are singletons. This specimen was peripheral blood, taken 28 days after the second AZD1222 dose. These receptors originate from an adult who received the AZD1222 COVID-19 vaccine.

This chain connects TRBV4-3 to TRBJ2-7; D uncertain. The CDR3 sequence is 16 residues long. V lost 0 bases, J lost 0 bases, and 12 bases lay in between. The germline V gene has CDR1 LGHNA and CDR2 YSLEER. CDR3 protein: CASSQDARKSSYEQYF. DNA of the CDR3: TGCGCCAGCAGCCAAGACGCGCGGAAGAGCTCCTACGAGCAGTACTTC.

V gene TRBV4-1 combines with J gene TRBJ1-3, with D hard to call. Per the germline V gene, CDR1 is MGHRA and CDR2 is YSYEKL. The CDR3 covers 15 residues. V lost 1 base to trimming and J lost 0 bases, with 7 bases between them. CDR3 protein: CASSQGPYSGNTIYF. CDR3 DNA sequence: TGCGCCAGCAGCCAAGGTCCATACTCTGGAAACACCATATATTTT.

The chain uses TRBV2 and TRBJ2-1; D is possibly TRBD1 (6 bases). This CDR3 is built from 12 residues. Trimming took 3 bases from V and 13 from J, leaving 13 bases between them. Germline V gene data show CDR1 as SNHLY and CDR2 as FYNNEI. CDR3 amino acids: CASSEDSPDQFF. The CDR3 coding sequence is TGTGCCAGCAGTGAGGACAGTCCGGATCAGTTCTTC.

This clone appeared once. The chain combines TRBV19 with TRBJ2-7; the D gene is possibly TRBD1 (6 bases). The CDR3 covers 14 residues. V was cut by 6 bases and J by 1 base, with 13 bases left in between. CDR1 is LNHDA and CDR2 is SQIVND in the germline V gene (reference sequence). This CDR3 is CASSRTDRSYEQYF. Here the CDR3 DNA reads TGTGCCAGTAGCAGGACAGACCGTTCCTACGAGCAGTACTTC.

The gene calls are TRBV5-1 and TRBJ2-5; 9 positions agree with TRBD1. This CDR3 has 15 residues. The V gene end was trimmed by 1 base and the J gene end by 6 bases; junction bases not matched to a gene: 7. Per the germline V gene, CDR1 is SGHRS and CDR2 is YFSETQ. The CDR3 protein is CASSLTTGGSQTQYF. DNA for the CDR3: TGCGCCAGCAGCTTGACGACAGGGGGTTCACAGACCCAGTACTTC.

This clone appeared a single time. The chain links TRBV2 to TRBJ2-1; maybe TRBD2 (6 bases). The CDR3 spans 16 residues. Germline CDR1 is SNHLY and CDR2 is FYNNEI. V was pared by 5 bases and J by 6 bases, with 20 bases between. CDR3 protein: CASSSLGGGRGNEQFF. CDR3 nucleotides: TGTGCCAGCAGTTCTCTTGGGGGAGGTAGGGGCAATGAGCAGTTCTTC.

This chain joins TRBV25-1 and TRBJ2-1; a weak D match, TRBD1 (5 bases). Trimming removed 8 bases at V and 8 bases at J, with 19 bases between. The CDR3 sequence is 14 residues long. Germline V CDR1 and CDR2: MGHDK, SYGVNS. The CDR3 DNA sequence: TGTGCCAGCCAGGGAATGAGACAGCTCGATGAGCAGTTCTTC. Translating it yields CASQGMRQLDEQFF.

The V and J genes are TRBV7-3 and TRBJ1-1; TRBD1 is a possible D gene (6 bases). There are 13 residues in the CDR3. V was pared by 2 bases and J by 4 bases, with 8 bases between. The germline CDR1 and CDR2 sequences are SGHTA and FQGTGA. The CDR3 spells CASSLQGSTEAFF. CDR3 nucleotide sequence: TGTGCCAGCAGCTTACAGGGGAGCACTGAAGCTTTCTTT.

As concerns this clone: A read error may produce the germline difference seen at one junction end. The chain carries TRBV2 and TRBJ1-4, with 7 positions matching TRBD1. The CDR3 is 15 amino acids. CDR1 is SNHLY, CDR2 FYNNEI, per germline. The CDR3 spells CASREATGDKGKLFF. In DNA form, the CDR3 reads TGTGCCAGCAGGGAAGCCACAGGGGATAAGGGAAAACTGTTTTTT.

The rearrangement joins TRBV11-2 to TRBJ2-1; 8 bases line up with TRBD1. Germline V gene lookup returns CDR1 SGHAT and CDR2 FQNNGV. V dropped 0 bases and J dropped 3; count of bases not matched to a gene: 7. This CDR3 comprises 17 residues. CDR3 residues: CASSLDRGTGGYNEQFF. In nucleotides, the CDR3 is TGTGCCAGCAGCTTAGATCGAGGGACAGGAGGCTACAATGAGCAGTTCTTC.